The clone carrying this T cell receptor (beta chain) occurred many times. Its antigen is not identified. Germline assignment: CDR1 GTSNPN and CDR2 SVGIG (reference sequence). CDR3 length: 15 amino acids. Trimming cost V 3 bases and J 2 bases, with 16 bases left between them. Unique molecular identifiers were linked by the library to individual cDNA molecules. TCRdb fed the RACE reads into MiXCR, producing one record per CDR3 protein. The sample has about 47,000 distinct CDR3 sequences, 3.5% to 4.5% seen once. The sample belongs to a study of human T cells and chemical hapten exposure. Study conclusions and caveats: Following DPC sensitization, TCRs present above 1 in 1000 frequency showed no change.

Time point indicated: healthy volunteer bleed at 2 weeks. Total RNA came from unfractionated whole blood. The chain uses TRBV30 and TRBJ1-1, with no clear D. The clonotype originates from a human donor in good health. Some clones in this sample may be carry-over from other donors' samples. Material: whole blood. The CDR3 loop reads CAWSLRGGLNTEAFF. CDR3 DNA sequence: TGTGCCTGGAGCCTCCGAGGAGGGCTCAACACTGAAGCTTTCTTT.